Listed here are 12 T cell receptor beta chains from one sample, sequenced in a study of blood T cell repertoires in COVID-19 (TCRdb year 2020). The protocol used for the library was the immunoSEQ multiplex PCR assay. The source is immuneACCESS, and TCRdb retained only in-frame sequences with V and J called. Part of the clones is not carried over; for the studies checked, unresolved V genes explain less than half of this, and the remainder is unexplained. For this sample the table gives 250,000 to 350,000 clones, of which 85% to 90% were detected only once. Of the sample, approximately 2.9% is held by the ten largest clones. The sequencing input was PBMCs or T cells enriched from blood (not recorded which). Source of these receptors: a woman aged 45-65 years who had been exposed to COVID-19.

The gene calls are TRBV27 and TRBJ1-2, with 7 bases matching TRBD1. This CDR3 comprises 16 residues. CDR1 is MNHEY and CDR2 is SMNVEV in the germline V gene (reference sequence). Trimming at V came to 0 bases and at J to 5 bases, leaving 9 bases not matched to a gene. CDR3 DNA sequence: TGTGCCAGCAGTTTATCGACCAGGGGGTTTAGGTATGGCTACACCTTC. Encoded protein: CASSLSTRGFRYGYTF.

The rearrangement uses TRBV2 and TRBJ2-3; D unresolved. V was cut by 3 bases and J by 3 bases, with 4 bases left in between. The CDR3 runs to 12 residues. The germline CDR1 and CDR2 sequences are SNHLY and FYNNEI. In nucleotides, the CDR3 is TGTGCCAGCAGTGATCCGACAGATACGCAGTATTTT. This codes for CASSDPTDTQYF.

J is TRBJ1-2 and V is TRBV4-2, with TRBD1 identical over 7 bases. Looked up from germline, CDR1 is LGHNA and CDR2 is YNFKEQ. The trim removed 4 bases at V and 4 bases at J, leaving 3 bases unmatched. The CDR3 runs 13 residues. The CDR3 is CASSLQGSYGYTF. The CDR3 bases are TGTGCCAGCAGCCTACAGGGGAGCTATGGCTACACCTTC.

The chain uses TRBV18 and TRBJ1-1; 9 nucleotides agree with TRBD1. The J segment lost 6 bases and the V segment lost 0 bases, leaving 5 bases of the junction unmatched. CDR3 length: 15 residues. The germline CDR1 and CDR2 sequences are KGHSH and LQKENI. CDR3 DNA sequence: TGTGCCAGCTCACCACCCGGGACAGGGAAGGCTGAAGCTTTCTTT. Its protein is CASSPPGTGKAEAFF.

The chain has TRBV9 and TRBJ1-2; a weak D match, TRBD1 (6 bases). Looked up from germline, CDR1 is SGDLS and CDR2 is YYNGEE. The CDR3 is 14 amino acids. V lost 6 bases to trimming and J lost 5 bases, with 17 bases between them. As DNA, the CDR3 is TGTGCCAGCACCTCTATGACAGGAAATTATGGCTACACCTTC. Translating gives CASTSMTGNYGYTF.

The rearrangement links TRBV18 to TRBJ1-1; D ambiguous. CDR3 size: 15 residues. Trimming removed 3 bases from V and 1 base from J, with 12 bases in between. In germline, CDR1 is KGHSH, CDR2 LQKENI. The CDR3 loop is CASSPPPPGNTEAFF. CDR3 coding DNA: TGTGCCAGCTCACCGCCCCCACCGGGGAACACTGAAGCTTTCTTT.

This clone was detected only once. The chain combines TRBV7-9 with TRBJ1-5, with D tentatively TRBD1 (5 bases). Trimming cost V 5 bases and J 7 bases, with 21 bases left between them. CDR1 is SEHNR, CDR2 FQNEAQ, per germline (reference sequence). The CDR3 spans 16 residues. The CDR3 nucleotides are TGTGCCAGCAGCCAGACGGGGGTGGAAGCATGGCAGCCCCAGCATTTT. Translated, it gives CASSQTGVEAWQPQHF.

The gene calls are TRBV14 and TRBJ2-5, with D possibly matching TRBD1 (6 bases). Trimming shortened V by 4 bases and J by 6 bases, and 21 bases separated the two germline ends. CDR3 size: 16 residues. Germline values: CDR1 SGHDN, CDR2 FVKESK. DNA of the CDR3: TGTGCCAGCAGCCTACGTCCAATTCAACAGGGAAAGACCCAGTACTTC. Its protein product is CASSLRPIQQGKTQYF.

The J gene is TRBJ1-5, the V gene TRBV7-9, with TRBD1 identical over 8 bases. The ends lost 1 base at V and 0 bases at J; junction bases unmatched: 5. CDR3 length: 17 amino acids. CDR1 SEHNR and CDR2 FQNEAQ come from the germline V gene (reference sequence). The DNA for the CDR3 is TGTGCCAGCAGCTTAGGGCAGGGGGCCTATAGCAATCAGCCCCAGCATTTT. It is translated as CASSLGQGAYSNQPQHF. The whole variable domain, remainder taken from reference TRBV7-9 and TRBJ1-5, is DTGVSQNPRHKITKRGQNVTFRCDPISEHNRLYWYRQTLGQGPEFLTYFQNEAQLEKSRLLSDRFSAERPKGSFSTLEIQRTEQGDSAMYLCASSLGQGAYSNQPQHFGDGTRLSIL.

The CDR3 DNA follows: TGCGCCAGCAGCGGTGGGACAGGGGGATTTGAGCAGTTCTTC. Translation gives CASSGGTGGFEQFF. The chain carries TRBV5-1 and TRBJ2-1, with 11 bases matching TRBD1. Germline CDR1 SGHRS, CDR2 YFSETQ. The ends lost 4 bases at V and 9 bases at J; junction bases unmatched: 6. The CDR3 has 14 amino acids.

CDR3 loop: CASSLGGGGTSTAEQFF. As DNA, the CDR3 is TGCGCCAGCAGCCTGGGGGGTGGCGGGACTAGTACGGCTGAGCAGTTCTTC. This chain uses TRBV5-1 with TRBJ2-1; 8 bases fit TRBD2. V lost 4 bases and J lost 9; bases outside the gene matches: 18. The CDR3 spans 17 residues. Germline CDR1 SGHRS, CDR2 YFSETQ.

The count of this clone is one. The rearrangement uses TRBV5-1 and TRBJ2-7; TRBD1 aligns across 12 bases. There are 16 residues in the CDR3. Germline trimming cut 3 bases from V and 0 bases from J; bases unmatched to any gene: 4. Germline V lookup: CDR1 SGHRS, CDR2 YFSETQ. The CDR3 DNA sequence: TGCGCCAGCAGCTCCGGGACAGGGGGCTTCTCCTACGAGCAGTACTTC. This codes for CASSSGTGGFSYEQYF.